A single sample is the source of the 5 T cell receptor beta chains below, sequenced in a study of neurological immune-mediated disorders. Documented time point: longitudinal time-point 1 (baseline). TCRdb passed the 5' RACE reads through MiXCR, listing each CDR3 protein once. Of 71,000 or so distinct CDR3 sequences in the sample, roughly an eighth were seen once. The sample was PBMCs. These TCRs come from a female donor with HTLV-1-associated myelopathy (HAM/TSP).

In its sample, this clonotype was seen many times. V gene TRBV4-1 combines with J gene TRBJ2-1; D is possibly TRBD1 or TRBD2 (5 bases each). V was cut by 1 base and J by 6 bases, with 28 bases left in between. This CDR3 has 20 residues. Germline V gene data show CDR1 as MGHRA and CDR2 as YSYEKL. The CDR3 DNA is TGCGCCAGCAGCCAAGGTAGATTTTCGGTGGGGACCCTCGTCGGCAATGAGCAGTTCTTC. Translating it yields CASSQGRFSVGTLVGNEQFF.

This clonotype occurred many times. The V and J genes are TRBV9 and TRBJ2-3, with D perhaps TRBD1 or TRBD2 (5 bases each). From germline, CDR1 is SGDLS and CDR2 YYNGEE. The CDR3 contains 14 residues. Trimming shortened V by 5 bases and J by 2 bases, and 12 bases separated the two germline ends. CDR3 region: CASRRGRDTDTQYF. The CDR3, as DNA: TGTGCCAGCAGGAGGGGCCGAGACACAGATACGCAGTATTTT.

This clonotype was seen at least ten times. The chain uses TRBV27 and TRBJ2-7; 10 bases line up with TRBD1. V shed 4 bases and J 2 bases; nucleotides not matched to a gene: 8. Germline V lookup: CDR1 MNHEY, CDR2 SMNVEV (reference sequence). This CDR3 is 16 amino acids long. CDR3 DNA: TGTGCCAGCAGTTCGCTCCGGGACAGGGGACCCTACGAGCAGTACTTC. Translating it yields CASSSLRDRGPYEQYF.

This clonotype was seen a few times. The chain carries TRBV5-1 and TRBJ2-7; tentatively, D is TRBD1 (6 bases). Germline loops: CDR1 SGHRS, CDR2 YFSETQ. V lost 0 bases and J lost 5, with 9 bases in between. CDR3 length: 13 amino acids. The CDR3 DNA sequence: TGCGCCAGCAGCTTGGGACAGGCTAACGAGCAGTACTTC. Translated: CASSLGQANEQYF.

This clonotype has a count of ten or more. The chain combines TRBV28 with TRBJ1-5; 7 bases fit TRBD1. CDR1 and CDR2 (germline): MDHEN, SYDVKM. The CDR3 extends over 15 amino acids. With V trimmed by 3 bases and J by 4 bases, 6 bases remained unmatched. The CDR3 reads CASSLPLTGNQPQHF. CDR3 in DNA: TGTGCCAGCAGTTTGCCCTTGACAGGGAATCAGCCCCAGCATTTT. The full variable domain, in which reference TRBV28 and TRBJ1-5 provide the parts outside the CDR3, is DVKVTQSSRYLVKRTGEKVFLECVQDMDHENMFWYRQDPGLGLRLIYFSYDVKMKEKGDIPEGYSVSREKKERFSLILESASTNQTSMYLCASSLPLTGNQPQHFGDGTRLSIL.